The source of this TCR beta chain is a study of blood T cell repertoires in COVID-19. Study in general: The United States, Italy and Spain supplied acute and convalescent COVID-19 samples.

Original processing methods: Amplification with reference gene primers provided the estimates of nucleated cell counts. TCRdb's table, derived via immunoSEQ multiplex PCR, lists solely in-frame clones and lacks some. The V and J calls and clone size were taken over from that table, and D and trimming were inferred from the DNA. Of about 190,000 clones in the sample, around 84% were seen once. CDR1 GTSNPN and CDR2 SVGIG come from the germline V gene (reference sequence). V was shortened by 3 bases and J by 14 bases, with 8 bases between the two germline ends. The CDR3 length is 10 residues. The J gene is TRBJ1-6, the V gene TRBV30; D unresolved. This sequence originates from a man younger than 40 with active or convalescent COVID-19. Sample: peripheral blood. CDR3 in amino acids: CAWRRQTLHF. CDR3 DNA sequence: TGTGCCTGGAGGAGGCAAACCCTCCACTTT.